This TCR beta chain derives from a study of blood T cells in healthy people across ages. Trimming took 4 bases from V and 1 from J, leaving 15 bases between them. This CDR3 contains 16 residues. Germline CDR1 LGHNA, CDR2 YSLEER. Combining a sample-barcoded 5' primer with a J-beta primer mix, a second PCR ran for roughly 6 to 11 cycles. Each CDR3 protein gets one entry after TCRdb re-called the 5' RACE reads with MiXCR. The sample includes some 320,000 distinct CDR3 sequences, roughly 26% of them seen just once. Sequences were obtained from blood. The receptor comes from a woman in her 70s in good health. V is TRBV4-3 and J is TRBJ2-3; possibly TRBD1 for D (7 bases). The CDR3 DNA reads as TGCGCCAGCAGCCCCAGGGGGGCTGGGGGCACAGATACGCAGTATTTT. As protein: CASSPRGAGGTDTQYF.